These T cell receptor beta chains were read from a single sample in a study of T cells in Graves' hyperthyroidism and ophthalmopathy. From the multiplex PCR reads, TCRdb called clonotypes with MiXCR, one entry per CDR3 protein. The table records under 650,000 distinct CDR3 sequences, around 16% of them present only once. Material for sequencing was blood. Receptors originate from a woman in her 30s with Graves' hyperthyroidism. Both conserved end residues are part of each CDR3. Each record gives: J gene, clone size, D gene, V gene, CDR3 protein, CDR3 DNA. A D gene is named only where the DNA matches it firmly. The size field is filled for only some rows; it gives once, few, many or a size class.

TRBJ2-7	many	-	TRBV2	CASRETTTGYEQYF	TGTGCCAGCAGAGAAACGACTACAGGGTACGAGCAGTACTTC
TRBJ1-2	few	-	TRBV5-1	CASTHWPYHYGYTF	TGCGCCAGCACCCATTGGCCTTATCACTATGGCTACACCTTC
TRBJ2-3	-	TRBD2	TRBV3-1	CASSQDGGRADTQYF	TGTGCCAGCAGCCAAGATGGTGGGAGGGCAGATACGCAGTATTTT
TRBJ2-2	-	TRBD2	TRBV11-2	CASSQDLAGGPIGELFF	TGCGCCAGCAGCCAAGATCTAGCGGGAGGGCCCATCGGGGAGCTGTTTTTT
TRBJ1-1	many	-	TRBV30	CAWSVILRTEAFF	TGTGCCTGGAGTGTAATCTTGAGAACTGAAGCTTTCTTT
TRBJ1-3	few	-	TRBV28	CASSLNRKGNTIYF	TGTGCCAGCAGTTTAAACAGGAAAGGAAACACCATATATTTT
TRBJ1-2	many	-	TRBV30	CAWSVKGTNYGYTF	TGTGCCTGGAGTGTGAAAGGGACTAACTATGGCTACACCTTC
TRBJ2-3	-	TRBD2	TRBV29-1	CSVVGLAGGSTDTQYF	TGCAGCGTTGTGGGACTAGCGGGAGGCTCCACAGATACGCAGTATTTT
TRBJ2-3	-	TRBD2	TRBV6-5	CASSYSSGRVTDTQYF	TGTGCCAGCAGTTACTCTAGCGGGAGGGTGACAGATACGCAGTATTTT
TRBJ2-1	many	TRBD2	TRBV6-1	CASSELAGGQGEQFF	TGTGCCAGCAGCGAACTAGCGGGAGGGCAGGGGGAGCAGTTCTTC
TRBJ2-3	many	TRBD2	TRBV5-1	CASSPGLAGDTDTQYF	TGCGCCAGCAGCCCGGGACTAGCGGGAGACACAGATACGCAGTATTTT
TRBJ2-5	many	-	TRBV28	CASSRPNIAGFQETQYF	TGTGCCAGCAGCCGCCCTAATATTGCAGGGTTCCAAGAGACCCAGTACTTC
TRBJ2-2	-	TRBD2	TRBV6-2/TRBV6-3	CASSRTSRTGELFF	TGTGCCAGCAGTCGGACTAGTCGGACCGGGGAGCTGTTTTTT
TRBJ1-2	many	-	TRBV20-1	CSASSGPATNYGYTF	TGCAGTGCTAGCTCGGGGCCTGCCACTAACTATGGCTACACCTTC
TRBJ2-5	many	TRBD1	TRBV7-2	CAMNRGAGGETQYF	TGTGCCATGAACCGCGGGGCAGGGGGCGAGACCCAGTACTTC
TRBJ2-2	few	TRBD2	TRBV9	CASSPGLAVRTGELFF	TGTGCCAGCAGCCCGGGACTAGCGGTGCGGACCGGGGAGCTGTTTTTT
TRBJ1-1	-	-	TRBV5-1	CASSEGGLNTEAFF	TGCGCCAGCAGCGAGGGGGGTCTGAACACTGAAGCTTTCTTT
TRBJ1-2	-	TRBD1	TRBV4-1	CASSQEDRGDHGYTF	TGCGCCAGCAGCCAAGAAGACAGGGGCGATCATGGCTACACCTTC
TRBJ2-1	-	-	TRBV30	CAWSYIALNEQFF	TGTGCCTGGAGCTACATAGCGCTCAATGAGCAGTTCTTC
TRBJ2-5	few	-	TRBV7-8	CASSLRRGDIQETQYF	TGTGCCAGCAGCTTACGTCGGGGCGATATCCAAGAGACCCAGTACTTC
TRBJ1-1	many	-	TRBV2	CASSDPRRRDTEAFF	TGTGCCAGCAGTGACCCTCGGAGAAGGGACACTGAAGCTTTCTTT
TRBJ2-7	-	TRBD2	TRBV9	CASSALPGLAPGEQYF	TGTGCCAGCAGCGCCCTTCCGGGACTAGCACCTGGCGAGCAGTACTTC
TRBJ1-1	-	-	TRBV7-9	CASSLETGEAFF	TGTGCCAGCAGCTTGGAGACAGGAGAAGCTTTCTTT
TRBJ1-2	many	-	TRBV6-1	CASINVDYGYTF	TGTGCCAGCATAAACGTCGACTATGGCTACACCTTC
TRBJ2-1	many	TRBD2	TRBV7-3	CASQAGGPYNEQFF	TGTGCCAGCCAAGCGGGAGGGCCCTACAATGAGCAGTTCTTC
TRBJ2-7	many	TRBD1	TRBV28	CASSLWDRGRKQYF	TGTGCCAGCAGTTTATGGGACAGGGGGCGAAAGCAGTACTTC